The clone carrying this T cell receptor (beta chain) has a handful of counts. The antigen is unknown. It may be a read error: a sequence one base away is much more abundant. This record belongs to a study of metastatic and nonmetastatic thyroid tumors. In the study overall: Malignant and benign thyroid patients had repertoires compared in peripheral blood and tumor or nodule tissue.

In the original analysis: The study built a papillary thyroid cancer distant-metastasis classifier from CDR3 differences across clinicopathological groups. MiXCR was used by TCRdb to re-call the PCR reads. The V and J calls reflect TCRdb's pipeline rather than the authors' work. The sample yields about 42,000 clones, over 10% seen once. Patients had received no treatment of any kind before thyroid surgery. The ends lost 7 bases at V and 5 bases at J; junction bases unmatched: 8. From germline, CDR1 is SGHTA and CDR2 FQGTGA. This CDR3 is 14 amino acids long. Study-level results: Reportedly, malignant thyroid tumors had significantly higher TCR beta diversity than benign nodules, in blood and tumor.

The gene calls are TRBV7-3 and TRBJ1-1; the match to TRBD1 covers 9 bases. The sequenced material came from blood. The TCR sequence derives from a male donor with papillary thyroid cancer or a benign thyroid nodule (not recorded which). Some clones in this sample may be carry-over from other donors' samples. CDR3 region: CASIPQGAGTEAFF. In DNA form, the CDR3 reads TGTGCCAGCATCCCACAGGGGGCTGGGACTGAAGCTTTCTTT.